The present T cell receptor beta chain was sequenced within a study of cytomegalovirus exposure and HLA in healthy donors. Use of 60 Vbeta and 13 Jbeta primers characterized the PCR. Using immunoSEQ multiplex PCR, the repertoire was profiled, and TCRdb retains in-frame clones only, with some absent. The sample comprises roughly 100,000 clones, around four fifths of which are singletons, and 8.6% rests with the top ten. Germline-derived CDR1 and CDR2 are LGHNA and YSLEER. This CDR3 spans 14 amino acids. Trimming removed 0 bases from V and 4 bases from J, with 9 bases in between. The V call is TRBV4-3, the J call TRBJ1-1; possible D gene TRBD1, 5 bases. This clonotype originated in a woman in her thirties or forties in good health and CMV-seropositive. Material: PBMCs. CDR3 bases: TGCGCCAGCAGCCAAGACAGGGTGGGCACTGAAGCTTTCTTT. This sequence encodes CASSQDRVGTEAFF.